This T cell receptor beta chain was obtained from a study of beta chain features in type 1 diabetes. Expressed TCRB transcripts were sequenced because the entire RNA isolate underwent reverse transcription. Sequencing was performed with immunoSEQ multiplex PCR; in TCRdb, only in-frame clones are kept and a portion is missing. The data contain 350,000 to 400,000 clones, about 15% of them singletons. CDR3 size: 14 residues. Germline V gene sequence: CDR1 SGHAT, CDR2 FQDESV (reference sequence). Between the trimmed V and J ends, which lost 5 bases and 2 bases, there was a span of 13 bases. This receptor was obtained from a woman aged 18-30 years in good health. Material: naive CD4+ T cells from blood. The chain carries TRBV11-1 and TRBJ2-7, with D perhaps matching TRBD1 (6 bases). DNA of the CDR3: TGTGCCAGCAGCCGTCGGGACACTGCCTACGAGCAGTACTTC. This codes for CASSRRDTAYEQYF. The full variable domain, in which reference TRBV11-1 and TRBJ2-7 provide the parts outside the CDR3, is EAEVAQSPRYKITEKSQAVAFWCDPISGHATLYWYRQILGQGPELLVQFQDESVVDDSQLPKDRFSAERLKGVDSTLKIQPAELGDSAMYLCASSRRDTAYEQYFGPGTRLTVT.